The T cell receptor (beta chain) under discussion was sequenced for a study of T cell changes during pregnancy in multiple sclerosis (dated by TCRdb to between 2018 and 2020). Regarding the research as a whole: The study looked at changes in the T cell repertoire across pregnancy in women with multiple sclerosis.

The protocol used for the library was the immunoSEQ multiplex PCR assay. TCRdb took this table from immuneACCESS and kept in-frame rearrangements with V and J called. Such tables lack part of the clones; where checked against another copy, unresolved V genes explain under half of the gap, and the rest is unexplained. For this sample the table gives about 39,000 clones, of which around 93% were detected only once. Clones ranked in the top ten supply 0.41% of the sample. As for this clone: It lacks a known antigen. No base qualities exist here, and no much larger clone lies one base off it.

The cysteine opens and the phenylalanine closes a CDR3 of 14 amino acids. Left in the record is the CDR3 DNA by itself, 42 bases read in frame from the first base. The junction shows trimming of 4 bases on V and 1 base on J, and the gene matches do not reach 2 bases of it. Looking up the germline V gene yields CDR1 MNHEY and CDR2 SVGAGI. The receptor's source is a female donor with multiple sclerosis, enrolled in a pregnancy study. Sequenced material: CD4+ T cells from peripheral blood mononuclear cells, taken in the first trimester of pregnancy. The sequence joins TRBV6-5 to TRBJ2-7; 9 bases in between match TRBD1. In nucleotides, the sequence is TGTGCCAGCAGTTCCGACAGGGGGTCCTACGAGCAGTACTTC. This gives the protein CASSSDRGSYEQYF.